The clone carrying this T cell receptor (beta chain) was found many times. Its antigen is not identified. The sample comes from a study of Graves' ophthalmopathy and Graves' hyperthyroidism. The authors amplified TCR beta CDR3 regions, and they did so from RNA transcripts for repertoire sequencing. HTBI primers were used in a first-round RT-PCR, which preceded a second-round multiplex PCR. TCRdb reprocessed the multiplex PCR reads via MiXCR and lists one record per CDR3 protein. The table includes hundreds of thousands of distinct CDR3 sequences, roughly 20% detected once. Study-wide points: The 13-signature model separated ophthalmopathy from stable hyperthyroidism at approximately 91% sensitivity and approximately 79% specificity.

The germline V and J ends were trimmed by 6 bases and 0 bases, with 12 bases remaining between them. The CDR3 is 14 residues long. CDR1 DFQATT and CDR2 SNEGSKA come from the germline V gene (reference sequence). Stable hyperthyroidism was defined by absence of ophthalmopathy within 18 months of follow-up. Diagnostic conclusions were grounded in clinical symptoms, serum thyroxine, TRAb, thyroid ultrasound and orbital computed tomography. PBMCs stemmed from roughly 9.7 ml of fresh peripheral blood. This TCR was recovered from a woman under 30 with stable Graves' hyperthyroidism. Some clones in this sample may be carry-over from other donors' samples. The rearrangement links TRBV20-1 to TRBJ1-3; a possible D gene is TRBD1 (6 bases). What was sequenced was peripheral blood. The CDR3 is CSARRGISGNTIYF. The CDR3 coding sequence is TGCAGTGCCAGAAGGGGGATCTCTGGAAACACCATATATTTT.